Included here is one T cell receptor beta chain sequence, with context. This clone was seen just once. The clone's antigen remains unknown. No much larger clonotype is one base removed from it; base qualities were not supplied. TCRbeta CDR3 regions were amplified from genomic DNA using the immunoSEQ Assay, a bias-controlled multiplex PCR. The original methods were these. Nucleated cell counts per sample were estimated from amplification of reference gene primers within the assay. To quantify the absolute abundance of each unique TCRbeta CDR3 rearrangement, sequence reads were collapsed and filtered. For each sample, productive Simpson clonality was calculated as the square root of Simpson's diversity index over productive rearrangements. Drawn from immuneACCESS, this table holds only the in-frame rearrangements with V and J called that TCRdb kept. Clones are partly lost; checked studies trace under half to an unresolved V gene and leave the rest unexplained. V and J calls and clone size come straight from that table; D and trimming were deduced from the DNA. The sample table shows under 300,000 clones, and roughly 88% are seen once. The biggest ten clones account for roughly 12% of the sample.

The collaborating institutions used their own protocols to collect whole blood in K2EDTA tubes. For TCRbeta analysis, collaborators shipped samples as frozen whole blood, isolated PBMCs, or DNA extracted from either of those sample types. This entry comes from a study of blood T cell repertoires in COVID-19 (TCRdb year 2020). Context from the whole study: The collaborator samples originated in the United States, Italy and Spain and spanned the acute and convalescent phases of COVID-19. A freely available public database, intended as a resource for researchers studying the immune response to SARS-CoV-2, is where the repertoires were released. Where available, HLA class I and class II types were obtained from metadata supplied by the sample provider rather than from assay-based typing. A de-identified subject ID, COVID-19 status, age in years and sex were almost always included in the sample metadata. The prospective study material was composed of cDNA or gDNA derived from T cells, B-cell-depleted T cells, or PBMCs. Deeply sampled blood TCRbeta repertoires from subjects exposed to, actively infected with, or recovered from COVID-19 were included in the dataset. The samples were drawn from two sources: the first 160 participants of the ongoing ImmuneRACE study, and fewer than 1,500 subjects contributed by 6 global collaborators. What the study reported, not specific to this receptor: How much clinical and demographic metadata was included differed by source and by participant, and the metadata was provided uncurated.

The CDR3 spans 13 residues, from the cysteine through the phenylalanine. Of all the DNA, just the CDR3 is kept, 39 bases in frame from base 1. Trimming leaves V shorter by 6 bases and J shorter by 5 bases, with the junction holding 7 bases beyond the gene matches. Taken from the germline V gene, the CDR1 and CDR2 loops are SQVTM and ANQGSEA. The sequence came from a man of 80 years or more with acute or convalescent COVID-19. Input material: peripheral blood. The V gene is TRBV29-1 and the J gene is TRBJ2-1; TRBD1 lines up with 7 middle nucleotides. The sequenced DNA is TGCAGCGTCCAAGAGGGACAGCACAATGAGCAGTTCTTC. The translation is CSVQEGQHNEQFF.